This T cell receptor beta chain was observed in a study of T cell responses to AZD1222 COVID-19 vaccine. The method was immunoSEQ multiplex PCR; TCRdb's version includes in-frame clones alone and lacks a portion of them. The table records over 150,000 clones, about 90% of them present only once. About this clone itself: As yet, its antigen is unknown.

Findings of the study overall: Every sample of the repertoires postdated the peak T cell response. AZD1222 recipients seropositive at baseline numbered only 6 or 7. Recipients of two AZD1222 doses showed rising Spike-specific TCR breadth and depth.

The CDR3 is 16 residues long. Unmatched junction bases numbered 8, after V lost 2 bases and J lost 8 bases. CDR1 MNHEY and CDR2 SVGAGI come from the germline V gene. The starting material was peripheral blood, obtained on day 0 of MenACWY control vaccination. J is TRBJ2-1 and V is TRBV6-5; 11 nucleotides align to TRBD2. The receptor's source is an adult in good health. CDR3 bases: TGTGCCAGCAGTTACCAACTAGCGGGAGATAAGGATGAGCAGTTCTTC. Translating gives CASSYQLAGDKDEQFF.